This is a list of T cell receptor beta chains from one sample in a study of blood T cell repertoires in COVID-19. Here immunoSEQ multiplex PCR was the method, and the copy in TCRdb shows in-frame clones only, minus some. Altogether tens of thousands of clones are present, 89% being singletons, with the ten largest covering 2.7%. The sequencing sample was made of peripheral blood. The receptors were sampled from a man over 45 with COVID-19, enrolled during active disease. The CDR3 runs from the conserved cysteine through the conserved F or W. A D gene is named only where the DNA matches it firmly. Rows may omit the clone size; those that give it use once, few, many or a size class.

clone size	V gene	J gene	D gene	CDR3 protein	CDR3 DNA
NA	TRBV5-1	TRBJ2-2	NA	CASSFQGNTGELFF	TGCGCCAGCAGCTTCCAGGGTAACACCGGGGAGCTGTTTTTT
NA	TRBV28	TRBJ1-4	NA	CASSFASAATNEKLFF	TGTGCCAGCAGCTTTGCCTCAGCGGCAACTAATGAAAAACTGTTTTTT
NA	TRBV6-5	TRBJ1-6	NA	CASSLGGPLHF	TGTGCCAGCAGTCTGGGGGGGCCCCTCCACTTT
NA	TRBV2	TRBJ1-5	TRBD1	CASSADRVNQPQHF	TGTGCCAGCAGCGCGGACAGGGTCAATCAGCCCCAGCATTTT
NA	TRBV12-3/TRBV12-4	TRBJ1-1	NA	CASSLGRTTEAFF	TGTGCCAGCAGTTTAGGCAGAACCACTGAAGCTTTCTTT
NA	TRBV9	TRBJ1-1	NA	CASSSQGNAMNTEAFF	TGTGCCAGCAGCTCACAGGGTAACGCGATGAACACTGAAGCTTTCTTT
NA	TRBV4-1	TRBJ2-1	TRBD2	CASRRTSGGADEQFF	TGCGCCAGCAGACGGACTAGCGGGGGGGCAGATGAGCAGTTCTTC
NA	TRBV18	TRBJ2-5	TRBD2	CASSPSSGGETQYF	TGTGCCAGCTCACCGTCCAGCGGGGGAGAGACCCAGTACTTC
NA	TRBV5-4	TRBJ2-1	TRBD2	CASSWAGGDEQFF	TGTGCCAGCAGCTGGGCGGGGGGCGATGAGCAGTTCTTC
NA	TRBV9	TRBJ2-6	NA	CASSEPEVGANVLTF	TGTGCCAGCAGCGAACCCGAGGTCGGGGCCAACGTCCTGACTTTC
NA	TRBV3-1/TRBV3-2	TRBJ2-3	NA	CASSQWTEDTQYF	TGTGCCAGCAGCCAATGGACAGAAGATACGCAGTATTTT
NA	TRBV7-9	TRBJ1-4	NA	CASSSYNEKLFF	TGTGCCAGCAGCTCGTATAATGAAAAACTGTTTTTT
NA	TRBV5-4	TRBJ2-2	TRBD2	CASSFKLAGGRNTGELFF	TGTGCCAGCAGCTTTAAACTAGCGGGGGGGCGCAACACCGGGGAGCTGTTTTTT
NA	TRBV27	TRBJ1-2	NA	CASRDTAGGGYTF	TGTGCCAGCAGAGACACAGCGGGAGGAGGCTACACCTTC
few	TRBV19	TRBJ1-1	TRBD1	CASRTGGGSTTEAFF	TGTGCCAGTAGAACAGGGGGGGGCAGTACTACTGAAGCTTTCTTT
NA	TRBV24-1	TRBJ2-7	TRBD1	CATNAGTGNYEQYF	TGTGCCACCAACGCCGGGACAGGGAACTACGAGCAGTACTTC
NA	TRBV24-1	TRBJ2-1	NA	CATSDPGFGGRSYNEQFF	TGTGCCACCAGTGATCCTGGATTTGGAGGGCGATCCTACAATGAGCAGTTCTTC
NA	TRBV6-5	TRBJ1-2	TRBD1	CASSDIGTGDYGYTF	TGTGCCAGCAGCGATATTGGGACAGGGGACTATGGCTACACCTTC
NA	TRBV6-2/TRBV6-3	TRBJ1-2	NA	CASTPRDTYGYTF	TGTGCCAGCACCCCTAGGGACACGTATGGCTACACCTTC
NA	TRBV10-2	TRBJ2-6	NA	CASSESVGHYVGANVLTF	TGCGCCAGCAGTGAGTCAGTGGGACATTACGTAGGGGCCAACGTCCTGACTTTC
NA	TRBV27	TRBJ2-7	TRBD1	CASSITGTAYEQYF	TGTGCCAGCAGTATCACCGGGACAGCCTACGAGCAGTACTTC
NA	TRBV7-8	TRBJ2-2	NA	CASSRTTSTGELFF	TGTGCCAGCAGCCGGACGACTAGTACCGGGGAGCTGTTTTTT
NA	TRBV3-1/TRBV3-2	TRBJ1-4	NA	CASSQDYGELNEKLFF	TGTGCCAGCAGCCAAGATTACGGGGAGCTAAATGAAAAACTGTTTTTT
NA	TRBV28	TRBJ1-5	NA	CASNVGDQPQHF	TGTGCCAGCAATGTCGGAGATCAGCCCCAGCATTTT
NA	TRBV6-2/TRBV6-3	TRBJ2-7	TRBD2	CASSRTSYRLEQYF	TGTGCCAGCAGTCGGACTAGCTACAGGCTCGAGCAGTACTTC
NA	TRBV28	TRBJ1-5	TRBD1	CASSLGQASNQPQHF	TGTGCCAGCAGTTTAGGACAGGCTAGCAATCAGCCCCAGCATTTT
NA	TRBV24-1	TRBJ2-1	NA	CATSDPTESSYNEQFF	TGTGCCACCAGTGACCCTACAGAAAGCTCCTACAATGAGCAGTTCTTC
NA	TRBV5-6	TRBJ2-7	NA	CASSLRGASYEQYF	TGTGCCAGCAGCTTGCGCGGTGCTTCCTACGAGCAGTACTTC
NA	TRBV12-3/TRBV12-4	TRBJ1-2	NA	CASSDRDSGGYTF	TGTGCCAGCAGTGATCGGGACTCGGGGGGCTACACCTTC